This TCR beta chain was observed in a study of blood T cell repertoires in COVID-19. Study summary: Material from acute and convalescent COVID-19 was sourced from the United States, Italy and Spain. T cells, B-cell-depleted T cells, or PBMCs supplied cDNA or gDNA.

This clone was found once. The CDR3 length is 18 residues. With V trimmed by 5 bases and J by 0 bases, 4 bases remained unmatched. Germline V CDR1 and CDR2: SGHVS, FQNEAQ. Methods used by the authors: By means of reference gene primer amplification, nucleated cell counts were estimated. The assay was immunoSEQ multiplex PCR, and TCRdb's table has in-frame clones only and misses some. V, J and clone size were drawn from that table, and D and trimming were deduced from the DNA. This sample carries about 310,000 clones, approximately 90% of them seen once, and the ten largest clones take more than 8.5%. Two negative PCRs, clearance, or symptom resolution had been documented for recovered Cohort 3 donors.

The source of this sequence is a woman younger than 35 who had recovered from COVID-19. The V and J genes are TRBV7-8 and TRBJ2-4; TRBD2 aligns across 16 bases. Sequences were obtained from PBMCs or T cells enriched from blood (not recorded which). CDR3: CASSPGLAGGLAKNIQYF. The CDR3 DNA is TGTGCCAGCAGCCCGGGACTAGCGGGGGGGCTAGCCAAAAACATTCAGTACTTC.